The 7 T cell receptor beta chains presented below share a single source sample, sequenced in a study of early T cells in non-severe SARS-CoV-2 infection. TCRdb re-called the 5' RACE reads with MiXCR, one entry per CDR3 protein. In the table there are 80,000 to 100,000 distinct CDR3 sequences, 13% to 15% of which are singletons. Sample: whole blood. These receptors all stem from an adult who was a healthcare worker with PCR-confirmed SARS-CoV-2 infection or an uninfected control (not recorded which).

This clonotype was counted only a few times. The chain is built from TRBV29-1 and TRBJ2-5; 8 bases line up with TRBD1. The length of the CDR3 is 15 residues. The germline CDR1 and CDR2 sequences are SQVTM and ANQGSEA. The junction had 15 bases not matched to a gene; V was cut back by 8 bases and J by 4 bases. CDR3 coding DNA: TGCAGCTCCTCCTCCGGGACAGGTGGGGGAGAGACCCAGTACTTC. Its protein is CSSSSGTGGGETQYF.

This clonotype was found a few times. The chain carries TRBV7-2 and TRBJ1-5; D gene ambiguous. Deletions cut 5 bases from V and 1 base from J, with 12 bases between. Germline CDR1 SGHTA, CDR2 FQGNSA. The CDR3 is 15 residues long. The CDR3 DNA follows: TGTGCCAGCAGCACCGCCCCGGGGAGCAATCAGCCCCAGCATTTT. Translating gives CASSTAPGSNQPQHF.

This clonotype has only a few counts. The rearrangement links TRBV6-6 to TRBJ1-1; D ambiguous. CDR1 is MNHNY and CDR2 is SVGAGI in the germline V gene (reference sequence). V was trimmed by 0 bases and J by 7 bases, leaving 9 bases between them. This CDR3 contains 13 residues. CDR3 DNA: TGTGCCAGCAGTTACTCGACCGGGGATGAAGCTTTCTTT. It codes for CASSYSTGDEAFF.

The chain combines TRBV5-1 with TRBJ1-1, with D possibly TRBD1 on 5 matching bases. Trimming left V 4 bases short and J 4 bases short, with 17 bases between. CDR1 is SGHRS and CDR2 is YFSETQ in the germline V gene. This CDR3 spans 15 amino acids. The CDR3 loop reads CASSIDGGAGTEAFF. CDR3 in DNA: TGCGCCAGCAGCATCGACGGGGGAGCGGGCACTGAAGCTTTCTTT.

This clonotype was observed a few times. The rearrangement links TRBV5-1 to TRBJ2-7; 8 bases agree with TRBD1. In germline, CDR1 is SGHRS, CDR2 YFSETQ. The CDR3 spans 16 residues. J lost 3 bases, V lost 3 bases, and 11 bases had no gene match. The CDR3 nucleotides read TGCGCCAGCAGCTCCATGATGACAGGGGTCCACTACGAGCAGTACTTC. Residues: CASSSMMTGVHYEQYF.

There are a few counts of this clonotype. The chain carries TRBV20-1 and TRBJ2-6; the D is unclear. Germline V gene data show CDR1 as DFQATT and CDR2 as SNEGSKA (reference sequence). This CDR3 spans 14 amino acids. V was clipped by 0 bases and J by 4 bases, with 7 bases between them. In DNA, the CDR3 is TGCAGTGCTAGAGACCCTTCCGGGGCCAACGTCCTGACTTTC. The encoded protein is CSARDPSGANVLTF.

This rearrangement joins TRBV2 to TRBJ2-3; no firm D call. Germline V gene sequence: CDR1 SNHLY, CDR2 FYNNEI. The CDR3 length is 16 residues. Trimming pared 8 bases from V and 2 bases from J, leaving 20 bases between. The CDR3 DNA sequence: TGTGCCAGCCTCTTGCCCCAGCTCAGCTCCACAGATACGCAGTATTTT. As protein: CASLLPQLSSTDTQYF.